This T cell receptor (beta chain) was captured in a study of vaccination and CD4 T cells after COVID-19. The V and J ends lost 4 bases and 6 bases respectively, with 10 bases between them. The germline CDR1 and CDR2 sequences are DFQATT and SNEGSKA (reference sequence). CDR3 length: 11 amino acids. Specified time point: late sampling 161 to 241 days after vaccination in three convalescent patients. MiXCR was run by TCRdb on the PCR reads, yielding one entry per CDR3 protein. In the table there are approximately 29,000 distinct CDR3 sequences, approximately 49% of which are singletons. This TCR derives from a human donor who had recovered from COVID-19. This specimen was CD4+ T cells from blood, taken about 7 months after SARS-CoV-2 vaccination. J is TRBJ2-7 and V is TRBV20-1; D is undetermined. CDR3: CSAMGFGEQYF. DNA of the CDR3: TGCAGTGCTATGGGTTTCGGCGAGCAGTACTTC.